The text below deals with one T cell receptor beta chain. This sample was included in a study of cytomegalovirus exposure and HLA in healthy donors. V was cut by 8 bases and J by 2 bases, with 10 bases left in between. CDR1 ENHRY and CDR2 SYGVKD come from the germline V gene. The CDR3 spans 13 residues. The study ran its PCR with 60 Vbeta and 13 Jbeta primers. As processed by the authors: Counted up in a later analysis, unique TCR beta chains came to approximately 77 million, with about 10 million shared. Produced via immunoSEQ multiplex PCR; TCRdb's table is partial and in-frame only. Clone size and the V and J calls come from that table; the DNA yielded D and trimming. Its listing shows 120,000 or so clones.

This sequence was found in a man younger than 35 in good health and CMV-seronegative. J is TRBJ1-5 and V is TRBV10-3; D remains unclear. Material for sequencing was PBMCs. CDR3: CAIATAGNQPQHF. Here the CDR3 DNA reads TGTGCCATCGCGACGGCGGGCAATCAGCCCCAGCATTTT.